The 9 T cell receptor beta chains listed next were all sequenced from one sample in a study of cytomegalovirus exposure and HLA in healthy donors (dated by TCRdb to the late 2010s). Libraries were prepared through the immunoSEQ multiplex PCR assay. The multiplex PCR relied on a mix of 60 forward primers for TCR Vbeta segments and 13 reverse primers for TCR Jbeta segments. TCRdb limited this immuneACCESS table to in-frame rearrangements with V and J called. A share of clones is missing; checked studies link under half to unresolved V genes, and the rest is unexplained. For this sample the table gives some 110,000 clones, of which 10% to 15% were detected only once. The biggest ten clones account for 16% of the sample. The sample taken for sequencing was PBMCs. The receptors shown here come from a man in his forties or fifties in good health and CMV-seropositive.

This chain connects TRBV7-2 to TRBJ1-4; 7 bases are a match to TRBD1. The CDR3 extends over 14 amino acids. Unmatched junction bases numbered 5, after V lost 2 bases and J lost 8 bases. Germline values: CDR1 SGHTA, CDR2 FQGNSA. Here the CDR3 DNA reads TGTGCCAGCAGCTTAAACAGGGGAGGAGAAAAACTGTTTTTT. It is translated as CASSLNRGGEKLFF.

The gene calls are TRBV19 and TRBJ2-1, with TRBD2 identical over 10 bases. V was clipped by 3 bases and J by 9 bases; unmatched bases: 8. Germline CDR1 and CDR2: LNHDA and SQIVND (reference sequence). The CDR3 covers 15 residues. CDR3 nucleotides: TGTGCCAGTAGTATCAGCAGCGGGAGGGCCTCTGAGCAGTTCTTC. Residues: CASSISSGRASEQFF.

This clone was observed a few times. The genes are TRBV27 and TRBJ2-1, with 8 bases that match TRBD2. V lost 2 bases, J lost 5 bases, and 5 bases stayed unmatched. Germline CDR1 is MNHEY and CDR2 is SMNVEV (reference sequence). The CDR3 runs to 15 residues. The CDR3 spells CASSLSGRINNEQFF. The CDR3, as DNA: TGTGCCAGCAGTTTAAGCGGGAGAATAAACAATGAGCAGTTCTTC.

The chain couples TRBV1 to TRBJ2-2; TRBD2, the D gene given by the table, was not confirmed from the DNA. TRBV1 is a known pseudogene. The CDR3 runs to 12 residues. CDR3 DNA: TGCACCAGCAGCCTGAGGGCCGGGGAGCTGTTTTTT. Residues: CTSSLRAGELFF.

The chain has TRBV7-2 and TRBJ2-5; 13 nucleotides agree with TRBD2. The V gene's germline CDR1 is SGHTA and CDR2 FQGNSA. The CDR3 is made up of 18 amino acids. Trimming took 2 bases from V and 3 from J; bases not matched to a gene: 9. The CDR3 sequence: CASSLRTGTSGKEETQYF. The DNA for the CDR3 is TGTGCCAGCAGCTTACGCACCGGGACTAGCGGGAAGGAAGAGACCCAGTACTTC.

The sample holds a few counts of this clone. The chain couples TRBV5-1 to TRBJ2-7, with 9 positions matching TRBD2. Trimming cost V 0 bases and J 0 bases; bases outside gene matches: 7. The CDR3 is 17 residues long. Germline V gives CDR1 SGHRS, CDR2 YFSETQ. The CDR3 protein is CASSLVDSGSSSYEQYF. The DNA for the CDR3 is TGCGCCAGCAGCTTGGTGGATAGCGGGAGCTCCTCCTACGAGCAGTACTTC.

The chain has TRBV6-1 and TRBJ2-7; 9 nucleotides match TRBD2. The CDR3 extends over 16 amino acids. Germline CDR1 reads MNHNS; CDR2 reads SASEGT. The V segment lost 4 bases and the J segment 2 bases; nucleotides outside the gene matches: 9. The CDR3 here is CASSAEAGGHPYEQYF. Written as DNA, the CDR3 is TGTGCCAGCAGTGCCGAAGCGGGAGGCCACCCCTACGAGCAGTACTTC.

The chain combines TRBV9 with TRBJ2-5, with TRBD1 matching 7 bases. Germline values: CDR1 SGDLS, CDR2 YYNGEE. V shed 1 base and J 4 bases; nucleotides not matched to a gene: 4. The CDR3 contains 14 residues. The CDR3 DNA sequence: TGTGCCAGCAGCGTACAGGGGGACGGAGAGACCCAGTACTTC. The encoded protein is CASSVQGDGETQYF.

CDR3 nucleotides: TGTGCCACCAGCAGCGGGAGATGGAATGAGCAGTTCTTC. It is translated as CATSSGRWNEQFF. The chain employs TRBV15 and TRBJ2-1; D is possibly TRBD2 (6 bases). Germline lookup yields CDR1 LNHNV and CDR2 YYDKDF (reference sequence). The CDR3 extends over 13 amino acids. The V end lost 3 bases, the J end lost 7 bases, and 10 bases lay between the germline ends.